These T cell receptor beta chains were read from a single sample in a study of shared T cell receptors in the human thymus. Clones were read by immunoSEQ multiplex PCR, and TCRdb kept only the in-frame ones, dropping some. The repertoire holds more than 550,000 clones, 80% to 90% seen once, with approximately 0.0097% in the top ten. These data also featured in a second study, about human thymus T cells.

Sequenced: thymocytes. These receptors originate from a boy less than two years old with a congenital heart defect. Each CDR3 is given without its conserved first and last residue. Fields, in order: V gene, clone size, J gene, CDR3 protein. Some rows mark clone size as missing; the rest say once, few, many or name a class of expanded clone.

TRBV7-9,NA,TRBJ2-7,ASSHYRDSSSYEQY
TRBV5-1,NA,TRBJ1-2,ASSWGDRDNYGYT
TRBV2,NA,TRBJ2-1,ASSERRGAAYNEQF
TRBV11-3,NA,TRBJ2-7,ASSPGQSSYEQY
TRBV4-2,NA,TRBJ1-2,ASSQGVSRDRVYGYT
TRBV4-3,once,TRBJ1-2,ASSQERGNCYGYT
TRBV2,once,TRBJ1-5,ASSDGSLSGASNQPQH
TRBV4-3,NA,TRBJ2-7,ASSQETGPPWEQY
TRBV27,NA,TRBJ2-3,ASSWRPNTDTQY
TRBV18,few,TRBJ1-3,ASSPQGKGSGNTIY
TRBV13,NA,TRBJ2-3,ASSRGLAGADTQY
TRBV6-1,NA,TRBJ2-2,ASSESSGVHTGELF
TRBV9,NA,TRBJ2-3,ASSRTSGTTDTQY
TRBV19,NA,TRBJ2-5,ASSPGTGGLGSQETQY
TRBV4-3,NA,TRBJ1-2,ASSQEQRRGLGYGYT